This T cell receptor (beta chain) was obtained from a study of blood T cell repertoires in COVID-19. Study-wide context: Some COVID-19 samples were acute and others convalescent; all came from the United States, Italy and Spain. PBMCs, B-cell-depleted T cells, or T cells were the source of the cDNA or gDNA that made up the material.

The count of this clone is one. Trimming stripped 5 bases from V and 5 bases from J, with 15 bases between. This CDR3 comprises 14 residues. Germline lookup yields CDR1 LNHDA and CDR2 SQIVND (reference sequence). In the study's own analysis: Using reference gene primer amplification, nucleated cell counts were estimated. Here immunoSEQ multiplex PCR was the method, and the copy in TCRdb shows in-frame clones only, minus some. The V and J calls and clone size are taken from that table; D and trimming were inferred from the DNA. This table holds 250,000 to 350,000 clones, roughly 90% found once. The sample comprised peripheral blood. V usage is TRBV19 and J usage is TRBJ1-1, with D possibly being TRBD1 (5 bases). This TCR came from a woman aged 25-40 years with active or convalescent COVID-19. The CDR3 DNA follows: TGTGCCAGTAGTGGCGGGGCGTTGGGGACTGAAGCTTTCTTT. Its translation is CASSGGALGTEAFF.